The entry below describes one T cell receptor (beta chain). CDR3 length: 17 amino acids. Trimming stripped 0 bases from V and 0 bases from J, with 12 bases between. Germline CDR1 MDHEN, CDR2 SYDVKM. The data stem from a study of immune evolution from preneoplasia to lung adenocarcinoma. After pathologic assessment, macro-dissection selected premalignant or tumor cells for extraction. This table comes from immunoSEQ multiplex PCR, and its TCRdb copy is limited to in-frame clones, with some not included. The profile shows 5,000 to 6,500 clones, around three quarters of them singletons. The source material was FFPE lung adenocarcinoma in situ tissue. The TCR sequence derives from a person aged 60 to 85 with lung adenocarcinoma. V and J are TRBV28 and TRBJ1-3; weak D call: TRBD1 (6 bases). CDR3 coding DNA: TGTGCCAGCAGTTTATGGGGGACACTGAGCTCTGGAAACACCATATATTTT. It translates to CASSLWGTLSSGNTIYF.